This T cell receptor beta chain appears in the sequencing data of a study of CD8 T cells in ankylosing spondylitis. Study-level results: Disease-linked clones bore a CD8+ phenotype and were relatively rare in peripheral blood. Clones linked to disease were reported to show significant enrichment in matched ankylosing spondylitis synovial fluid. Blood of patients with ankylosing spondylitis appeared to be characterized by a TCR beta motif of several highly homologous variants.

V lost 3 bases to trimming and J lost 8 bases, with 8 bases between them. The CDR3 extends over 12 amino acids. The germline gives CDR1 SNHLY, CDR2 FYNNEI. This clonotype was seen a handful of times. Its antigen remains unknown. Making the TCR beta libraries involved quantitative 5'-RACE with molecular barcodes. TCRdb used MiXCR to reprocess the 5' RACE reads, holding one entry per CDR3 protein. The sample holds a few hundred thousand distinct CDR3 sequences; about 11% are singletons and the top ten take less than 7.5%. This chain uses TRBV2 with TRBJ2-1; tentative D call: TRBD2 (5 bases). Sequenced material: blood, either unsorted or a sorted T cell fraction (not recorded which). The sequence derives from a male donor with ankylosing spondylitis or in good health (not recorded which). The chain's CDR3 is CASSDRGDEQFF. The DNA of the CDR3 is TGTGCCAGCAGTGATCGGGGAGATGAGCAGTTCTTC.